This T cell receptor beta chain was retrieved from a study of blood T cell repertoires in COVID-19. The count of this clone is one. Germline V gene sequence: CDR1 SGHAT, CDR2 FQDESV (reference sequence). After removal of 0 bases from V and 5 bases from J, the junction contained 7 bases not matched to a gene. The CDR3 totals 17 residues. Assay: immunoSEQ multiplex PCR; the TCRdb copy retains only in-frame clones and omits some. The sample records almost 250,000 clones, around nine tenths being singletons. The rearrangement links TRBV11-1 to TRBJ2-3; TRBD2 agrees at 11 bases. The specimen sequenced was PBMCs or T cells enriched from blood (not recorded which). This clonotype originated in a woman in her forties or fifties who had recovered from COVID-19. The chain's CDR3 is CASSLALAGGTEDTQYF. CDR3 sequence (DNA): TGTGCCAGCAGCTTAGCCCTAGCGGGAGGCACTGAAGATACGCAGTATTTT.